The 32 T cell receptor beta chains below all came from one sample that was sequenced in a study of CD8 T cells in Susac syndrome. Roughly 0.45 to 1 ug RNA was reverse transcribed with random hexamers. TCRdb passed the immunoSEQ multiplex PCR reads through MiXCR, listing each CDR3 protein once. The data contain about 150,000 distinct CDR3 sequences, 85% to 95% of them singletons. Sample: CD4+ T cells from PBMCs. The origin of the receptors is a human donor with multiple sclerosis.

This clonotype has just one count. This chain connects TRBV2 to TRBJ2-4, with 11 nucleotides matching TRBD1. The CDR3 sequence is 13 residues long. CDR1 and CDR2 from the germline V gene are SNHLY and FYNNEI. V lost 7 bases to trimming and J lost 8 bases; unmatched junction nucleotides: 4. The DNA of the CDR3 is TGTGCCAGCACAGGGGACAGGGGGGACATTCAGTACTTC. Translating gives CASTGDRGDIQYF.

The V and J genes are TRBV2 and TRBJ1-2; unclear D gene. This CDR3 contains 15 residues. Germline V gene lookup returns CDR1 SNHLY and CDR2 FYNNEI. Trimming took 4 bases from V and 7 from J, leaving 19 bases between them. DNA of the CDR3: TGTGCCAGCAGTGCGATTCTGAGCGGCGTGGGTGGCTACACCTTC. As protein: CASSAILSGVGGYTF.

The chain has TRBV7-2 and TRBJ2-1; TRBD2 matches at 8 bases. The CDR3 totals 14 residues. J gave up 2 bases and V 5 bases, and 2 bases lay outside the gene matches. The germline CDR1 and CDR2 sequences are SGHTA and FQGNSA. CDR3 in DNA: TGTGCCAGCAGCCCGGGACTAGCCTACAATGAGCAGTTCTTC. Residues: CASSPGLAYNEQFF.

This clonotype was detected once. The chain carries TRBV28 and TRBJ1-2; 9 bases agree with TRBD1. Germline CDR1 reads MDHEN; CDR2 reads SYDVKM. The length of the CDR3 is 13 residues. V lost 7 bases, J lost 6 bases, and 6 bases stayed unmatched. The CDR3 sequence is CASTPYRGHGYTF. CDR3 nucleotide sequence: TGTGCCAGCACCCCATACAGGGGGCATGGCTACACCTTC.

The genes are TRBV27 and TRBJ1-2; TRBD1 agrees at 10 bases. The CDR3 loop spans 15 amino acids. Trimming took 4 bases from V and 4 from J; bases not matched to a gene: 6. Looked up from germline, CDR1 is MNHEY and CDR2 is SMNVEV (reference sequence). CDR3 residues: CASSSRDRGSYGYTF. Written as DNA, the CDR3 is TGTGCCAGCAGTTCCCGGGACAGGGGTAGCTATGGCTACACCTTC.

This clonotype appeared a single time. V gene TRBV24-1 combines with J gene TRBJ2-1, with D perhaps TRBD2 (5 bases). The germline V gene encodes CDR1 KGHDR and CDR2 SFDVKD. The CDR3 is 13 amino acids. Trimming took off 3 bases at V and 5 bases at J, with 7 bases between the two ends. This chain's CDR3 is CATSDPGNNEQFF. In DNA form, the CDR3 reads TGTGCCACCAGTGATCCGGGAAACAATGAGCAGTTCTTC.

This rearrangement joins TRBV30 to TRBJ2-2; the D gene is possibly TRBD1 (5 bases). There are 12 residues in the CDR3. Trimming pared 0 bases from V and 9 bases from J, leaving 8 bases between. Germline values: CDR1 GTSNPN, CDR2 SVGIG (reference sequence). The DNA for the CDR3 is TGTGCCTGGAGTGTAAGGGGTTGGGAGCTGTTTTTT. Translating it yields CAWSVRGWELFF. Combining the CDR3 with reference TRBV30 and TRBJ2-2 gives the whole variable domain SQTIHQWPATLVQPVGSPLSLECTVEGTSNPNLYWYRQAAGRGLQLLFYSVGIGQISSEVPQNLSASRPQDRQFILSSKKLLLSDSGFYLCAWSVRGWELFFGEGSRLTVL.

V gene TRBV7-2 combines with J gene TRBJ1-2; D is possibly TRBD1 (6 bases). This CDR3 spans 14 amino acids. V was cut by 5 bases and J by 4 bases, with 14 bases left in between. Germline V gives CDR1 SGHTA, CDR2 FQGNSA. This CDR3 reads CASSPWEGGYGYTF. The CDR3 bases are TGTGCCAGCAGCCCGTGGGAGGGGGGCTATGGCTACACCTTC.

The rearrangement joins TRBV20-1 to TRBJ2-3, with D possibly being TRBD2 (5 bases). Germline CDR1 DFQATT, CDR2 SNEGSKA (reference sequence). The CDR3 is 11 residues long. V was shortened by 8 bases and J by 5 bases, with 11 bases between the two germline ends. CDR3: CSPLGIDTQYF. CDR3 nucleotides: TGCAGTCCCCTCGGGATAGATACGCAGTATTTT.

This chain joins TRBV9 and TRBJ2-2, with TRBD1 matching over 8 bases. Per germline, CDR1 SGDLS and CDR2 YYNGEE. The CDR3 runs to 16 residues. V dropped 4 bases and J dropped 2; count of bases not matched to a gene: 7. This chain's CDR3 is CASSPRDRQNTGELFF. Written as DNA, the CDR3 is TGTGCCAGCAGCCCCCGGGACAGGCAAAACACCGGGGAGCTGTTTTTT.

The rearrangement joins TRBV12-3 or TRBV12-4 to TRBJ2-1; 16 nucleotides agree with TRBD2. The ends lost 8 bases at V and 6 bases at J; junction bases unmatched: 1. The CDR3 totals 14 residues. CDR3 loop: CASGTSGGANEQFF. The CDR3 DNA reads as TGTGCCAGCGGGACTAGCGGGGGGGCCAATGAGCAGTTCTTC.

This clonotype was counted once. The gene calls are TRBV24-1 and TRBJ2-1; D is perhaps TRBD2 (6 bases). From germline, CDR1 is KGHDR and CDR2 SFDVKD. Trimming removed 9 bases at V and 5 bases at J, with 16 bases between. The CDR3 runs 14 residues. The CDR3 protein is CATAELGGHNEQFF. As DNA, the CDR3 is TGTGCCACCGCAGAGCTCGGGGGACACAATGAGCAGTTCTTC.

The J gene is TRBJ2-3, the V gene TRBV9; possibly TRBD1 for D (6 bases). This CDR3 spans 14 amino acids. Deletions cut 0 bases from V and 2 bases from J, with 7 bases between. CDR1 is SGDLS, CDR2 YYNGEE, per germline. This CDR3 is CASSVGDTTDTQYF. The CDR3 nucleotides are TGTGCCAGCAGCGTAGGGGACACCACAGATACGCAGTATTTT.

The chain employs TRBV7-2 and TRBJ2-5, with no clear D. Trimming took 4 bases from V and 4 from J, leaving 10 bases between them. There are 13 residues in the CDR3. Per germline, CDR1 SGHTA and CDR2 FQGNSA. CDR3 sequence reads: CASSSPLRETQYF. For the CDR3, the DNA is TGTGCCAGCAGCTCCCCTCTTCGAGAGACCCAGTACTTC.

V gene TRBV12-5 combines with J gene TRBJ1-1, with D unclear. Trimming left V 5 bases short and J 8 bases short, with 12 bases between. Germline V CDR1 and CDR2: LGHNT, FRNRAP. The CDR3 runs 12 residues. CDR3 amino acids: CASGTPPSEAFF. In nucleotides, the CDR3 is TGTGCTAGTGGTACTCCTCCCAGCGAAGCTTTCTTT.

V is TRBV29-1 and J is TRBJ1-1; 7 bases match TRBD1. Germline V gene data show CDR1 as SQVTM and CDR2 as ANQGSEA. With 6 bases clipped from V and 0 bases from J, the junction kept 7 bases outside the gene matches. This CDR3 is 14 amino acids long. CDR3 loop: CSVLYGTVNTEAFF. The CDR3 coding sequence is TGCAGCGTCTTATACGGGACAGTGAACACTGAAGCTTTCTTT.

The V and J genes are TRBV24-1 and TRBJ1-1; TRBD1 agrees at 8 bases. The CDR3 length is 14 residues. The germline V gene has CDR1 KGHDR and CDR2 SFDVKD. The trim removed 3 bases at V and 1 base at J, leaving 0 bases unmatched. The CDR3 reads CATSDTGGNTEAFF. The CDR3 DNA reads as TGTGCCACCAGTGATACAGGGGGGAACACTGAAGCTTTCTTT.

The V gene is TRBV29-1, the J gene TRBJ2-1; weak D call: TRBD2 (6 bases). This CDR3 spans 12 amino acids. Trimming removed 8 bases at V and 9 bases at J, with 17 bases between. Germline loops: CDR1 SQVTM, CDR2 ANQGSEA. Here the CDR3 DNA reads TGCAGCCTGGGGCCTGTGCGGGGTGAGCAGTTCTTC. It specifies CSLGPVRGEQFF.

This rearrangement joins TRBV9 to TRBJ2-3; 8 bases align to TRBD2. The CDR3 length is 14 residues. V was clipped by 7 bases and J by 6 bases; unmatched bases: 10. The germline gives CDR1 SGDLS, CDR2 YYNGEE. CDR3 sequence: CASGSGREADTQYF. In nucleotides, the CDR3 is TGTGCCAGCGGGAGCGGGAGAGAAGCGGATACGCAGTATTTT.

This clonotype was recorded only once. The chain is built from TRBV19 and TRBJ2-1; 10 bases fit TRBD2. This CDR3 contains 15 residues. With 5 bases clipped from V and 4 bases from J, the junction kept 5 bases outside the gene matches. Per the germline V gene, CDR1 is LNHDA and CDR2 is SQIVND (reference sequence). CDR3 DNA sequence: TGTGCCAGTAGTTCCGGGACTAGCGTATACAATGAGCAGTTCTTC. It codes for CASSSGTSVYNEQFF.

As DNA, the CDR3 is TGTGCCAGCAGCCAAGGCGTATCGACTAGCGGGAACAATGAGCAGTTCTTC. Encoded protein: CASSQGVSTSGNNEQFF. J is TRBJ2-1 and V is TRBV4-2; the match to TRBD2 covers 11 bases. This CDR3 has 17 amino acids. The germline gives CDR1 LGHNA, CDR2 YNFKEQ. With V trimmed by 1 base and J by 5 bases, 7 bases remained unmatched.

The rearrangement uses TRBV7-2 and TRBJ2-7, with D possibly TRBD2 on 6 matching bases. Germline CDR1 SGHTA, CDR2 FQGNSA. This CDR3 is built from 15 residues. Trimming cost V 1 base and J 4 bases, with 14 bases left between them. CDR3 protein: CASSLEEGAGYEQYF. In nucleotides, the CDR3 is TGTGCCAGCAGCTTAGAGGAGGGAGCTGGGTACGAGCAGTACTTC.

The chain carries TRBV12-3 or TRBV12-4 and TRBJ2-7; D call uncertain. The V and J ends lost 10 bases and 3 bases respectively, with 4 bases between them. The CDR3 is 9 amino acids. The CDR3 DNA reads TGTGCCATCATCTACGAGCAGTACTTC. Residues: CAIIYEQYF.

CDR3 residues: CASSGEAGQLGEQYF. Here the CDR3 DNA reads TGTGCCAGCAGCGGGGAGGCGGGGCAGCTAGGGGAGCAGTACTTC. This chain joins TRBV7-8 and TRBJ2-7; possibly TRBD2 for D (6 bases). The CDR3 runs to 15 residues. Germline V gene data show CDR1 as SGHVS and CDR2 as FQNEAQ. The V gene lost 5 bases and the J gene lost 7 bases, with 21 bases spanning the gap.

The rearrangement uses TRBV4-3 and TRBJ2-7; TRBD1 agrees at 12 bases. The ends lost 3 bases at V and 5 bases at J; junction bases unmatched: 5. The CDR3 runs 15 residues. CDR1 and CDR2 from the germline V gene are LGHNA and YSLEER. CDR3 DNA sequence: TGCGCCAGCAGCCACGGGACAGGGGGCAACAACGAGCAGTACTTC. It translates to CASSHGTGGNNEQYF.

This rearrangement joins TRBV7-9 to TRBJ2-7; 7 bases fit TRBD2. The CDR3 length is 12 residues. In germline, CDR1 is SEHNR, CDR2 FQNEAQ (reference sequence). The V and J ends lost 2 bases and 6 bases, in that order; junction bases with no gene match: 1. This chain's CDR3 is CASSLPGGEQYF. CDR3 nucleotides: TGTGCCAGCAGCTTACCGGGAGGCGAGCAGTACTTC.

In DNA, the CDR3 is TGTGCCAGCAGCCCACAGCGGGGGGGAATTGGCGAGCAGTTCTTC. Translating gives CASSPQRGGIGEQFF. This chain connects TRBV9 to TRBJ2-1, with TRBD2 matching 10 bases. The ends lost 4 bases at V and 10 bases at J; junction bases unmatched: 11. Germline CDR1 reads SGDLS; CDR2 reads YYNGEE. The CDR3 spans 15 residues.

The chain uses TRBV7-9 and TRBJ1-1, with D possibly being TRBD1 (6 bases). Trimming stripped 4 bases from V and 0 bases from J, with 18 bases between. Per germline, CDR1 SEHNR and CDR2 FQNEAQ (reference sequence). The CDR3 runs to 17 residues. The CDR3, as DNA: TGTGCCAGCAGCTCGACCAAGACAGGCCTTATGAACACTGAAGCTTTCTTT. Translation gives CASSSTKTGLMNTEAFF.

The gene calls are TRBV5-6 and TRBJ2-2; the D is unclear. The CDR3 has 13 residues. The V end lost 4 bases, the J end lost 0 bases, and 4 bases lay between the germline ends. The germline gives CDR1 SGHDT, CDR2 YYEEEE. As DNA, the CDR3 is TGTGCCAGCAGCCCACCGAACACCGGGGAGCTGTTTTTT. Amino acid sequence: CASSPPNTGELFF.

The chain recombines TRBV20-1 with TRBJ2-5, with a tentative D call TRBD1 (6 bases). Trimming took off 4 bases at V and 2 bases at J, with 11 bases between the two ends. CDR3 length: 13 residues. Germline loops: CDR1 DFQATT, CDR2 SNEGSKA (reference sequence). Here the CDR3 DNA reads TGCAGTGCTATACGGACAGATCAAGAGACCCAGTACTTC. It codes for CSAIRTDQETQYF.

The chain links TRBV28 to TRBJ2-7; D ambiguous. V lost 4 bases to trimming and J lost 3 bases, with 7 bases between them. Germline CDR1 and CDR2: MDHEN and SYDVKM. The CDR3 is 12 amino acids. The CDR3, as DNA: TGTGCCAGCAGTTCGGCTCTCTACGAGCAGTACTTC. Protein sequence: CASSSALYEQYF.

This clonotype occurred once. This chain uses TRBV6-5 with TRBJ2-5; D remains ambiguous. The V gene lost 6 bases and the J gene lost 5 bases, with 16 bases spanning the gap. CDR1 and CDR2 from the germline V gene are MNHEY and SVGAGI. The CDR3 runs to 14 residues. The CDR3 loop is CASRAVKGAETQYF. CDR3 in DNA: TGTGCCAGCAGGGCGGTAAAGGGTGCGGAGACCCAGTACTTC.